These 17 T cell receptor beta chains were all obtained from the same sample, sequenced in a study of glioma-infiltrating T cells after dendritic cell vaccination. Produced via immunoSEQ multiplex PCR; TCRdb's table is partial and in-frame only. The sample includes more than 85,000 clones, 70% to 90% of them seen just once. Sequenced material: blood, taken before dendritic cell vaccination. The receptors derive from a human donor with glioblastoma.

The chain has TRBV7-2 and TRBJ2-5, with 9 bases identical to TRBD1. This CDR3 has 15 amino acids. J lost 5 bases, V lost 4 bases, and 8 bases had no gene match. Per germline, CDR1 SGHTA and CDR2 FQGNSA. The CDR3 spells CASSWGTGKGETQYF. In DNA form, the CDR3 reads TGTGCCAGCAGCTGGGGGACAGGGAAGGGGGAGACCCAGTACTTC. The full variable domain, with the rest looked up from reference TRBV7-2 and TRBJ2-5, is GAGVSQSPSNKVTEKGKDVELRCDPISGHTALYWYRQSLGQGLEFLIYFQGNSAPDKSGLPSDRFSAERTGGSVSTLTIQRTQQEDSAVYLCASSWGTGKGETQYFGPGTRLLVL.

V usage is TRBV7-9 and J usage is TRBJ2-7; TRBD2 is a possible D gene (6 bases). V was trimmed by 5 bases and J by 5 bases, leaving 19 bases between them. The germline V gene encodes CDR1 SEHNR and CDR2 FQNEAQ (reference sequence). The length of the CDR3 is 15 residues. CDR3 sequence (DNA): TGTGCCAGCAGCCGTTGGCGGGGCTCTCATGACGAGCAGTACTTC. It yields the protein CASSRWRGSHDEQYF.

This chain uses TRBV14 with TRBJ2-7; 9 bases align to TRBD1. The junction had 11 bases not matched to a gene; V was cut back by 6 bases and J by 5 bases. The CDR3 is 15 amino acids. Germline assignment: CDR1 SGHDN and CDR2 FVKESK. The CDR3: CASRVSGQGSNEQYF. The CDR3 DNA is TGTGCCAGCAGGGTCTCGGGACAGGGAAGCAACGAGCAGTACTTC.

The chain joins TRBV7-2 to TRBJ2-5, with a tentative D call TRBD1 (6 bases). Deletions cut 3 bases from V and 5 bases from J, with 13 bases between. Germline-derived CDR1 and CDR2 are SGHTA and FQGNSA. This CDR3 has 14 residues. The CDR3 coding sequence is TGTGCCAGCAGCTTTCAGGGGAGCGGCGAGACCCAGTACTTC. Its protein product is CASSFQGSGETQYF.

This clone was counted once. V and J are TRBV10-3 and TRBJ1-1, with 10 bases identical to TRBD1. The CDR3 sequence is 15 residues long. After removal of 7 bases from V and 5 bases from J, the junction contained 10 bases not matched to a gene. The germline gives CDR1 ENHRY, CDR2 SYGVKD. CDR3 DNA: TGTGCCATCACCGGGGACAGGGGACGTCGGACTGAAGCTTTCTTT. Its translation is CAITGDRGRRTEAFF.

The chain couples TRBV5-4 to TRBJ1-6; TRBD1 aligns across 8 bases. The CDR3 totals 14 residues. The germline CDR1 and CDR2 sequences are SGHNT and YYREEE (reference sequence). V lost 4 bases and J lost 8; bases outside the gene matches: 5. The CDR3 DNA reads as TGTGCCAGCAGCGAGGACAGGGTGGATTCACCCCTCCACTTT. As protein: CASSEDRVDSPLHF.

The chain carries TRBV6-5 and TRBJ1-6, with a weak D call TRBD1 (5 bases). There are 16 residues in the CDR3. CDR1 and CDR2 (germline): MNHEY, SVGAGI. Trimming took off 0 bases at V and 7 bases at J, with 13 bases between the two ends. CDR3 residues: CASSYSRLGHNSPLHF. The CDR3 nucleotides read TGTGCCAGCAGTTACTCGAGATTGGGGCACAATTCACCCCTCCACTTT.

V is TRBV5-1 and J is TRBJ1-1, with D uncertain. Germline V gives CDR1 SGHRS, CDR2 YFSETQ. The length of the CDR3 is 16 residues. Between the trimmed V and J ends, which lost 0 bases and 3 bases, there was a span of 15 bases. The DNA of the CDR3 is TGCGCCAGCAGCTTGGATGTGCGGAGGGCCGACACTGAAGCTTTCTTT. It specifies CASSLDVRRADTEAFF.

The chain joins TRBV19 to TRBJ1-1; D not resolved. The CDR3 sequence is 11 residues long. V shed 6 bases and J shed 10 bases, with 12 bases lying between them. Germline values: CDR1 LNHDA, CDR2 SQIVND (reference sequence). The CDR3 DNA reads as TGTGCCAGTAGGACCCGGGAGGGAGCTTTCTTT. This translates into CASRTREGAFF.

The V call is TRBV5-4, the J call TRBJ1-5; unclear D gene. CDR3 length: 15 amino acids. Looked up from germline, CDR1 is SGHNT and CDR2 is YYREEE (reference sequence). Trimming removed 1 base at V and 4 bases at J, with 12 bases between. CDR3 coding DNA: TGTGCCAGCAGCTTGAACGGCGGGGTTAATCAGCCCCAGCATTTT. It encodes CASSLNGGVNQPQHF.

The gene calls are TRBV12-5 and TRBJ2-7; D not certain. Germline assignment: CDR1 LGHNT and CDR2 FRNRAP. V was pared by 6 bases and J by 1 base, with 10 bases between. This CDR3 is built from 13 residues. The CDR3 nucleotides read TGTGCTAGTGGGGGCCGCAGATCCTACGAGCAGTACTTC. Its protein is CASGGRRSYEQYF.

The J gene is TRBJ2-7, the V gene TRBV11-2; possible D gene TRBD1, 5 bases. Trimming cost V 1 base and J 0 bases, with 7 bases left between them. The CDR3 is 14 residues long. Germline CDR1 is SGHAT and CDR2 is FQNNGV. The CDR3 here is CASSLGQFSYEQYF. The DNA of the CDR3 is TGTGCCAGCAGCTTAGGACAGTTCTCCTACGAGCAGTACTTC.

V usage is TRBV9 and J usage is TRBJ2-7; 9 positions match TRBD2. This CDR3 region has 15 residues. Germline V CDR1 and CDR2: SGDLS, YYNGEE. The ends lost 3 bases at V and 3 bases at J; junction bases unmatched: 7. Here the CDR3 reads CASSGGGSGSYEQYF. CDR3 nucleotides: TGTGCCAGCAGCGGGGGGGGTAGCGGGAGCTACGAGCAGTACTTC. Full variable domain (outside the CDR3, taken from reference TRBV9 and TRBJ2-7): DSGVTQTPKHLITATGQRVTLRCSPRSGDLSVYWYQQSLDQGLQFLIQYYNGEERAKGNILERFSAQQFPDLHSELNLSSLELGDSALYFCASSGGGSGSYEQYFGPGTRLTVT.

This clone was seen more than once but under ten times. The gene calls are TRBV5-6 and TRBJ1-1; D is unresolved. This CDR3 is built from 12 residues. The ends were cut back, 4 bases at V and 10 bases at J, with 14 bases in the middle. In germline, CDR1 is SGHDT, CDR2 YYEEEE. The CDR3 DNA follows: TGTGCCAGCAGCGTCTCGAGGGAAGGAGCTTTCTTT. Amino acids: CASSVSREGAFF. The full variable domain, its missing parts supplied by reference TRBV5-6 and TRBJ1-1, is DAGVTQSPTHLIKTRGQQVTLRCSPKSGHDTVSWYQQALGQGPQFIFQYYEEEERQRGNFPDRFSGHQFPNYSSELNVNALLLGDSALYLCASSVSREGAFFGQGTRLTVV.

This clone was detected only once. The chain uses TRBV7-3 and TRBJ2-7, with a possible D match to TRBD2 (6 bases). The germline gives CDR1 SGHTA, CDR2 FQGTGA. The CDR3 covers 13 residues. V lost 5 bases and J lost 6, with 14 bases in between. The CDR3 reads CASSQSGVSEQYF. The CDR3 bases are TGTGCCAGCAGCCAATCGGGGGTCAGCGAGCAGTACTTC.

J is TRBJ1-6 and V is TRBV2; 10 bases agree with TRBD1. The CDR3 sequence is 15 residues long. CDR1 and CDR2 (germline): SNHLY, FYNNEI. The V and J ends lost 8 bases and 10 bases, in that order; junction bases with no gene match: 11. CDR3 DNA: TGTGCCAGCGGGACCCGACAGGGGGCGAACTCACCCCTCCACTTT. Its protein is CASGTRQGANSPLHF.

DNA of the CDR3: TGCGCCAGCAGCCCCGAGTCGGTGAGGAATGAGCAGTTCTTC. This encodes CASSPESVRNEQFF. The chain has TRBV5-1 and TRBJ2-1; D not resolved. V was cut by 4 bases and J by 7 bases, with 15 bases left in between. CDR1 is SGHRS, CDR2 YFSETQ, per germline. The CDR3 is made up of 14 amino acids.